Following are 27 T cell receptor beta chains from one sample sequenced in a study of CD8+ T cells in alopecia areata. In each case, RNA was isolated and then reverse transcribed into cDNA as the sequencing template. Libraries were prepared by immunoSEQ multiplex PCR; TCRdb keeps only in-frame clonotypes and omits some of them. Here the sample spans under 250,000 clones, approximately 52% being singletons. Sequencing was performed on CD4+ T cells sorted from blood, taken at week 0. The source is a human donor with alopecia areata.

This clone was observed a handful of times. The chain uses TRBV5-1 and TRBJ2-5; D remains ambiguous. This CDR3 has 14 amino acids. Trimming took 0 bases from V and 2 from J, leaving 8 bases between them. CDR1 and CDR2 from the germline V gene are SGHRS and YFSETQ. The DNA of the CDR3 is TGCGCCAGCAGCTTGGGATCCTTGCAAGAGACCCAGTACTTC. Protein product: CASSLGSLQETQYF.

This chain uses TRBV6-5 with TRBJ1-2, with D tentatively TRBD1 (6 bases). This CDR3 region has 15 residues. V was trimmed by 6 bases and J by 3 bases, leaving 17 bases between them. CDR1 MNHEY and CDR2 SVGAGI come from the germline V gene. The CDR3 protein is CASREKRGFDYGYTF. The CDR3 DNA sequence: TGTGCCAGCAGGGAAAAGAGGGGGTTTGACTATGGCTACACCTTC.

The J gene is TRBJ2-6, the V gene TRBV14; 8 nucleotides match TRBD1. Trimming at V came to 4 bases and at J to 4 bases, leaving 15 bases not matched to a gene. Germline values: CDR1 SGHDN, CDR2 FVKESK. The length of the CDR3 is 19 residues. CDR3 nucleotides: TGTGCCAGCAGCCTAGTGGGTCAGGGGGCGTCGTCCGGGGCCAACGTCCTGACTTTC. This codes for CASSLVGQGASSGANVLTF.

The J gene is TRBJ1-5, the V gene TRBV28; D perhaps matches TRBD1 (6 bases). With 11 bases removed from V and 6 bases from J, the gap between germline ends came to 20 bases. This CDR3 contains 14 residues. CDR1 and CDR2 (germline): MDHEN, SYDVKM. CDR3 sequence: CADSAGGHRQPQHF. Here the CDR3 DNA reads TGTGCCGATTCTGCTGGGGGGCATCGTCAGCCCCAGCATTTT.

The chain uses TRBV7-9 and TRBJ1-5; 10 nucleotides agree with TRBD1. V trimming: 1 base; J trimming: 7 bases; junction bases outside the gene matches: 4. Per germline, CDR1 SEHNR and CDR2 FQNEAQ (reference sequence). CDR3 size: 15 residues. CDR3 coding DNA: TGTGCCAGCAGCTTAGGGACAGGGGGTTGGCAGCCCCAGCATTTT. Residues: CASSLGTGGWQPQHF.

The V gene is TRBV27, the J gene TRBJ1-6; 10 bases line up with TRBD1. The CDR3 spans 15 residues. Germline trimming cut 6 bases from V and 10 bases from J; bases unmatched to any gene: 9. CDR1 is MNHEY and CDR2 is SMNVEV in the germline V gene (reference sequence). The chain's CDR3 is CASRPRTGGESPLHF. The CDR3 DNA is TGTGCCAGCAGGCCTAGGACAGGGGGAGAGTCACCCCTCCACTTT.

The chain carries TRBV4-1 and TRBJ2-7; D possibly corresponds to TRBD2 (6 bases). Trimming took 6 bases from V and 2 from J, leaving 23 bases between them. Germline V gene lookup returns CDR1 MGHRA and CDR2 YSYEKL. The CDR3 runs 17 residues. The CDR3 sequence is CASSVINLGLEAYEQYF. Here the CDR3 DNA reads TGCGCCAGCAGTGTTATAAATTTGGGACTTGAGGCCTACGAGCAGTACTTC.

V is TRBV29-1 and J is TRBJ2-5, with TRBD1 matching 7 bases. Per germline, CDR1 SQVTM and CDR2 ANQGSEA. The CDR3 spans 12 residues. The trim removed 8 bases at V and 14 bases at J, leaving 17 bases unmatched. Written as DNA, the CDR3 is TGCAGCACACGGGCGGACAGGAGCCCCCTTTACTTC. Translating gives CSTRADRSPLYF.

V and J are TRBV29-1 and TRBJ1-2; D is undetermined. V was clipped by 3 bases and J by 8 bases, with 16 bases between them. The CDR3 runs to 13 residues. Germline V gene lookup returns CDR1 SQVTM and CDR2 ANQGSEA. CDR3 DNA sequence: TGCAGCGTTGAGCACAACGGCACCGGCGGCTACACCTTC. This gives the protein CSVEHNGTGGYTF. Supplemented by reference TRBV29-1 and TRBJ1-2, the full variable domain reads SAVISQKPSRDICQRGTSLTIQCQVDSQVTMMFWYRQQPGQSLTLIATANQGSEATYESGFVIDKFPISRPNLTFSTLTVSNMSPEDSSIYLCSVEHNGTGGYTFGSGTRLTVV.

V gene TRBV27 combines with J gene TRBJ2-5, with 8 bases aligning to TRBD1. J gave up 4 bases and V 3 bases, and 7 bases lay outside the gene matches. Germline CDR1 and CDR2: MNHEY and SMNVEV (reference sequence). The CDR3 length is 15 residues. This CDR3 reads CASSFGQGNRETQYF. Here the CDR3 DNA reads TGTGCCAGCAGTTTTGGACAGGGAAATAGAGAGACCCAGTACTTC.

The rearrangement uses TRBV6-5 and TRBJ1-1; weak D call: TRBD1 (5 bases). V gave up 6 bases and J gave up 4 bases, with 12 bases separating them. Germline V CDR1 and CDR2: MNHEY, SVGAGI. The CDR3 consists of 13 residues. The CDR3 sequence: CASRIRVLTEAFF. CDR3 nucleotides: TGTGCCAGCAGGATCAGGGTACTCACTGAAGCTTTCTTT.

The genes are TRBV4-1 and TRBJ2-4; 9 nucleotides match TRBD2. V dropped 1 base and J dropped 1; count of bases not matched to a gene: 5. CDR1 is MGHRA, CDR2 YSYEKL, per germline. This CDR3 has 17 residues. For the CDR3, the DNA is TGCGCCAGCAGCCAAGGGCCGGCGGGGGGGGCCAAAAACATTCAGTACTTC. Its protein product is CASSQGPAGGAKNIQYF.

There are a few counts of this clone. The rearrangement links TRBV13 to TRBJ2-7; perhaps D is TRBD1 or TRBD2 (5 bases each). The CDR3 is 14 amino acids. Germline CDR1 reads PRHDT; CDR2 reads FYEKMQ (reference sequence). Trimming shortened V by 6 bases and J by 6 bases, and 18 bases separated the two germline ends. CDR3 in DNA: TGTGCCAGCAGGGTAGGCAGGGACCGGGGCGAGCAGTACTTC. Protein sequence: CASRVGRDRGEQYF.

The CDR3 sequence is CASRTQGLNTEAFF. In nucleotides, the CDR3 is TGTGCCAGCAGGACACAGGGGTTAAACACTGAAGCTTTCTTT. The chain uses TRBV2 and TRBJ1-1, with 7 positions matching TRBD1. The CDR3 sequence is 14 residues long. Germline-derived CDR1 and CDR2 are SNHLY and FYNNEI. V lost 6 bases, J lost 2 bases, and 6 bases stayed unmatched. The full variable domain, with the rest looked up from reference TRBV2 and TRBJ1-1, is EPEVTQTPSHQVTQMGQEVILRCVPISNHLYFYWYRQILGQKVEFLVSFYNNEISEKSEIFDDQFSVERPDGSNFTLKIRSTKLEDSAMYFCASRTQGLNTEAFFGQGTRLTVV.

The chain carries TRBV5-1 and TRBJ2-4; 9 bases are shared with TRBD1. CDR3 size: 15 residues. The V gene end was trimmed by 4 bases and the J gene end by 5 bases; junction bases not matched to a gene: 7. CDR1 and CDR2 (germline): SGHRS, YFSETQ. CDR3 sequence (DNA): TGCGCCAGCAGCACACGCCGGACAGGGGAAAACATTCAGTACTTC. It yields the protein CASSTRRTGENIQYF.

The CDR3 nucleotides read TGTGCCAGCAGCGTAGGGCAGGGTGCTCTTTGGGGCTACACCTTC. This translates into CASSVGQGALWGYTF. The chain links TRBV9 to TRBJ1-2; a possible D gene is TRBD1 (5 bases). CDR3 size: 15 residues. V was clipped by 0 bases and J by 8 bases, with 17 bases between them. Germline CDR1 is SGDLS and CDR2 is YYNGEE.

The CDR3 spells CASSIRANIFSYEQYF. CDR3 bases: TGTGCCAGTAGTATTCGGGCTAACATCTTCTCCTACGAGCAGTACTTC. The rearrangement joins TRBV19 to TRBJ2-7; D not certain. There are 16 residues in the CDR3. Germline lookup yields CDR1 LNHDA and CDR2 SQIVND (reference sequence). The V end was cut by 3 bases, the J end by 0 bases, with 15 bases between.

The rearrangement uses TRBV9 and TRBJ2-2, with 7 positions matching TRBD1. Trimming cost V 4 bases and J 5 bases; bases outside gene matches: 11. CDR1 and CDR2 from the germline V gene are SGDLS and YYNGEE. This CDR3 has 16 residues. The CDR3 DNA follows: TGTGCCAGCAGCCAACGCGACAGGGTCGGGACCGGGGAGCTGTTTTTT. Protein product: CASSQRDRVGTGELFF. The whole variable domain, filled in from reference TRBV9 and TRBJ2-2, reads DSGVTQTPKHLITATGQRVTLRCSPRSGDLSVYWYQQSLDQGLQFLIQYYNGEERAKGNILERFSAQQFPDLHSELNLSSLELGDSALYFCASSQRDRVGTGELFFGEGSRLTVL.

The rearrangement uses TRBV6-6 and TRBJ2-1; D tentatively fits TRBD1 or TRBD2 (5 bases each). V was pared by 2 bases and J by 6 bases, with 11 bases between. Germline CDR1 and CDR2: MNHNY and SVGAGI (reference sequence). This CDR3 contains 14 residues. The CDR3 loop reads CASSYRGGGNEQFF. The CDR3 bases are TGTGCCAGCAGTTACAGAGGTGGGGGCAATGAGCAGTTCTTC.

Of note for this clone: The same CDR3 is also encoded by other DNA sequences in this sample. V and J are TRBV11-2 and TRBJ1-1; D call uncertain. V was trimmed by 6 bases and J by 1 base, leaving 6 bases between them. CDR3 size: 12 residues. Germline loops: CDR1 SGHAT, CDR2 FQNNGV. CDR3: CASRRQNTEAFF. Written as DNA, the CDR3 is TGTGCCAGCAGACGACAGAACACTGAAGCTTTCTTT.

The gene calls are TRBV6-5 and TRBJ2-1; maybe TRBD1 (6 bases). The V gene lost 6 bases and the J gene lost 1 base, with 10 bases spanning the gap. The CDR3 sequence is 14 residues long. The germline CDR1 and CDR2 sequences are MNHEY and SVGAGI. CDR3 region: CASSSQGSYNEQFF. The DNA of the CDR3 is TGTGCCAGCAGCTCCCAGGGGTCCTACAATGAGCAGTTCTTC.

This rearrangement joins TRBV6-1 to TRBJ2-3; D may be TRBD2 (7 bases). Between the trimmed V and J ends, which lost 4 bases and 3 bases, there was a span of 17 bases. The CDR3 spans 16 residues. From germline, CDR1 is MNHNS and CDR2 SASEGT. The CDR3 nucleotides are TGTGCCAGCAGTGCCTCCCAGGGAGGGGGTACAGATACGCAGTATTTT. Residues: CASSASQGGGTDTQYF.

This rearrangement joins TRBV15 to TRBJ2-1; TRBD1 aligns across 7 bases. The V gene's germline CDR1 is LNHNV and CDR2 YYDKDF (reference sequence). This CDR3 comprises 16 residues. J lost 2 bases, V lost 2 bases, and 6 bases had no gene match. This CDR3 reads CATSRSDRDTYNEQFF. The CDR3 DNA reads TGTGCCACCAGCAGATCCGACAGGGACACCTACAATGAGCAGTTCTTC.

This rearrangement joins TRBV18 to TRBJ2-5; D may be TRBD2 (6 bases). The germline gives CDR1 KGHSH, CDR2 LQKENI. V lost 6 bases to trimming and J lost 7 bases, with 12 bases between them. The CDR3 extends over 12 amino acids. CDR3: CASSEGPGTQYF. CDR3 DNA sequence: TGTGCCAGCTCGGAGGGCCCCGGGACCCAGTACTTC.

This clone has more than one count but fewer than ten. The chain couples TRBV29-1 to TRBJ2-4; TRBD1 is a possible D gene (6 bases). Germline V gene data show CDR1 as SQVTM and CDR2 as ANQGSEA. The V gene lost 3 bases and the J gene lost 7 bases, with 19 bases spanning the gap. The CDR3 length is 15 residues. The CDR3 sequence: CSVDQGTVAGNIQYF. The CDR3 nucleotides are TGCAGCGTTGACCAGGGGACCGTAGCCGGGAACATTCAGTACTTC.

The chain employs TRBV5-1 and TRBJ1-1; D not certain. This CDR3 is 13 amino acids long. Germline CDR1 reads SGHRS; CDR2 reads YFSETQ. The germline V and J ends were trimmed by 4 bases and 3 bases, with 10 bases remaining between them. CDR3 coding DNA: TGCGCCAGCAGCAATGAGGGTTACACTGAAGCTTTCTTT. It specifies CASSNEGYTEAFF.

This clone was found a few times. This chain uses TRBV5-1 with TRBJ2-7; D may be TRBD2 (6 bases). Germline values: CDR1 SGHRS, CDR2 YFSETQ. V shed 4 bases and J shed 7 bases, with 15 bases lying between them. The CDR3 has 13 amino acids. The CDR3 spells CASSPSGVGEQYF. The DNA of the CDR3 is TGCGCCAGCAGCCCCTCGGGGGTGGGAGAGCAGTACTTC.